The sequence of this TCR beta chain was determined in a study of shared clonotypes between healthy human individuals (TCRdb year 2020). At the level of the whole study: A couple of women and a few men aged 18 to 49 years were included in the cohort. For each donor, three plates each were used for CD4 naive and CD4 memory, two plates were used for CD8 naive, and one plate was used for CD8 memory. To estimate repertoire size and how much clonotypes are shared between individuals, the study performed deep sequencing of blood TCR repertoires from roughly five healthy adults. To increase sequencing depth and limit assay-specific biases, different laboratories used diverse techniques to prepare libraries and sequence TCR repertoires. Leukapheresis yielded between about 0.9 and 10 billion PBMCs per donor. Paper-wide results and their limitations: Pairwise subsampling led to the expectation that sequencing depth would affect the degree of clonotype sharing among donors. Naive subsets generally had larger estimated clonotype richness than memory subsets did. Because the study included only a small number of donors, the genetic and exposure-history diversity represented was limited. Clonotypes shared by all four sorted-subset donors showed higher generation probabilities than non-shared clonotypes. Across a handful of donors, 4.5% to 6.5% of naive CD4, over 3% of naive CD8, about 2% of memory CD4, and under 0.45% of memory CD8 clonotypes were shared. Sampling was restricted to blood, and TCR repertoires in tissue are likely to differ from TCR repertoires in blood. Incomplete sequencing was indicated by rarefaction of sorted-subset datasets, despite the large sequencing depth.

Donors were healthy HIV-negative adults with no recently reported acute infections or vaccinations. All donors were Caucasian adults living in Nashville, Tennessee, USA. CD4+ T cells were enriched through magnetic negative selection, after which naive cells were positively selected on CD45RA and the remaining negative fraction served as the memory subset. After blood collection by leukapheresis, PBMCs were isolated using Ficoll-Histopaque density gradient centrifugation and then cryopreserved in the vapor phase of liquid nitrogen. Purity and quantity of every magnetically sorted T cell population were checked by analytical flow cytometry. From each sorted fraction, genomic DNA was isolated and quantified by UV absorbance on a Nanodrop 2000c. For this clone: Its recognized antigen is unknown. Base-call qualities are not available, and no considerably larger clone is one nucleotide away.

The CDR3 spans 17 residues, from the cysteine through the phenylalanine. Only the CDR3 DNA is retained, 51 bases long and in frame from the first base. From V the trimming removes 3 bases and from J it removes 4 bases, while the gene matches leave 8 bases of the junction unaccounted for. The germline V gene encodes CDR1 KGHSH and CDR2 LQKENI. Using the deep immunoSEQ assay, TCR CDR3 regions were amplified from genomic DNA by multiplex PCR. For each cell subset, the extracted genomic DNA was distributed evenly across all wells of several immunoSEQ 96-well plates, and each plate served as one replicate. Each replicate PCR for sorted subsets received 200 ng genomic DNA, equal to about 30,000 T cell genomes. Purified libraries were measured with a Qubit 3.0 fluorometer, size-checked on a Bioanalyzer 2100, and measured again with the KAPA Library Quantification kit. Every immunoSEQ 96-well plate was sequenced on a dedicated single-read 150-cycle Illumina NextSeq 550 flow cell. The study's processing was this. The immunoSEQ output contained only junctional sequences without quality scores, so filtering could not match that applied to full-length reads. To assign V/J genes and CDR3, sequences were annotated using PyIR, a Python wrapper for IgBLAST v1.9, with IMGT germline references. Any read was removed if the V/J assignment was weak (E-value above 1e-6), the CDR3 was missing, or the read contained stop codons, out-of-frame junctions, or ambiguous translated residues. V3J clonotypes were defined as sequences sharing an identical inferred V gene, J gene, and CDR3 amino acid sequence. To compute the percentage overlap between repertoires, the number of shared unique clonotypes was divided by the size of the smaller repertoire. Richness of each repertoire was evaluated using RTK rarefaction, the Chao1 estimator, and Recon v2.1 estimates of unobserved clonotypes. Generation probabilities for all TCRbeta clonotypes obtained by the gDNA method from a handful of donors were computed using OLGA. Here the immuneACCESS table is served through TCRdb, limited to in-frame sequences with V and J called. Missing clones are a known gap in these copies; in checked studies unresolved V genes cover under half, and the rest lacks a known reason. The V and J calls and the clone size are those of that table, but D and trimming were determined from the DNA. The sample includes roughly 2,300,000 clones, with roughly 92% observed a single time. Approximately 0.41% of the sample belongs to the ten largest clones.

What was sequenced was naive CD4+ T cells from PBMCs. Sample cell subset or site, as interpreted from the label and publication: CD45RA+ positively selected. The rearranged chain carries TRBV18 and TRBJ2-7, with TRBD2 matching 14 junction bases. The TCR was taken from a man younger than 35 in good health. Some clones in this sample may be carry-over from other donors' samples. The base sequence is TGTGCCAGCTCACCCCTCGGGACTAGCGGGAGCGGATACGAGCAGTACTTC. This sequence encodes CASSPLGTSGSGYEQYF.